The next 28 T cell receptor beta chains were all read from a single sample in a study of T cells in Graves' hyperthyroidism and ophthalmopathy. There were TCR beta CDR3 regions amplified from RNA transcripts. When the TCR CDR3 underwent first-round RT-PCR, the HTBI primer set was used. TCRdb processed the multiplex PCR reads anew with MiXCR; each CDR3 protein has one entry. The sample records roughly 500,000 distinct CDR3 sequences, roughly 45% being singletons. Sequences were obtained from peripheral blood or thyroid tissue (not recorded which). The source is an adult woman with Graves' disease, either hyperthyroidism or ophthalmopathy (not recorded which).

This clonotype was seen more than once but under ten times. The chain combines TRBV5-1 with TRBJ1-6; D unresolved. The germline gives CDR1 SGHRS, CDR2 YFSETQ. The CDR3 spans 15 residues. The V gene lost 0 bases and the J gene lost 10 bases, with 14 bases spanning the gap. This CDR3 reads CASSLEVGSKSPLHF. In DNA form, the CDR3 reads TGCGCCAGCAGCTTGGAGGTTGGCAGTAAATCACCCCTCCACTTT.

This clonotype appeared a few times. The chain combines TRBV28 with TRBJ1-2, with no clear D. The CDR3 extends over 14 amino acids. Between the trimmed V and J ends, which lost 6 bases and 4 bases, there was a span of 15 bases. The germline gives CDR1 MDHEN, CDR2 SYDVKM. The CDR3 protein is CASRDPDGTYGYTF. In DNA form, the CDR3 reads TGTGCCAGCAGAGACCCCGACGGTACCTATGGCTACACCTTC.

The V gene is TRBV7-9, the J gene TRBJ2-5; D is possibly TRBD1 (7 bases). Germline V CDR1 and CDR2: SEHNR, FQNEAQ (reference sequence). The CDR3 loop spans 20 amino acids. Trimming removed 3 bases at V and 0 bases at J, with 26 bases between. CDR3 residues: CASSLTAGSSPGTDQETQYF. CDR3 bases: TGTGCCAGCAGCTTGACCGCGGGGTCATCCCCCGGGACAGACCAAGAGACCCAGTACTTC.

Turning to this clonotype: Its ends do not fully match the called genes, so a read error is possible. The J gene is TRBJ1-1, the V gene TRBV7-8; no reliable D call. This CDR3 comprises 16 residues. The germline CDR1 and CDR2 sequences are SGHVS and FQNEAQ. The CDR3 sequence: CASSLVAPGLNTEAFF. The CDR3 DNA reads as TGTGCCAGTAGCTTAGTGGCCCCCGGACTAAACACTGAAGCTTTCTTT. The full variable domain, rest sourced from reference TRBV7-8 and TRBJ1-1, is GAGVSQSPRYKVAKRGQDVALRCDPISGHVSLFWYQQALGQGPEFLTYFQNEAQLDKSGLPSDRFFAERPEGSVSTLKIQRTQQEDSAVYLCASSLVAPGLNTEAFFGQGTRLTVV.

The chain joins TRBV25-1 to TRBJ1-2, with no clear D. Per the germline V gene, CDR1 is MGHDK and CDR2 is SYGVNS. V was trimmed by 4 bases and J by 8 bases, leaving 17 bases between them. The CDR3 extends over 14 amino acids. Here the CDR3 DNA reads TGTGCCAGCAGTGCTGTGCACTCTCCGCCGGGCTACACCTTC. It translates to CASSAVHSPPGYTF.

This rearrangement joins TRBV7-9 to TRBJ1-1; TRBD1 matches at 10 bases. V was pared by 5 bases and J by 7 bases, with 7 bases of the junction left unmatched. The germline V gene encodes CDR1 SEHNR and CDR2 FQNEAQ (reference sequence). This CDR3 has 14 amino acids. CDR3 in amino acids: CASSHRDRGYEAFF. The CDR3, as DNA: TGTGCCAGCAGCCACCGGGACAGGGGATATGAAGCTTTCTTT.

The V call is TRBV2, the J call TRBJ2-5; TRBD2 might be the D (5 bases). V gave up 6 bases and J gave up 5 bases, with 13 bases separating them. Germline-derived CDR1 and CDR2 are SNHLY and FYNNEI. The CDR3 contains 13 residues. The CDR3 loop reads CASRKTTWETQYF. CDR3 nucleotide sequence: TGTGCCAGCAGAAAGACTACTTGGGAGACCCAGTACTTC. The full variable domain, completed using reference TRBV2 and TRBJ2-5, is EPEVTQTPSHQVTQMGQEVILRCVPISNHLYFYWYRQILGQKVEFLVSFYNNEISEKSEIFDDQFSVERPDGSNFTLKIRSTKLEDSAMYFCASRKTTWETQYFGPGTRLLVL.

V usage is TRBV25-1 and J usage is TRBJ1-5; TRBD1 matches at 9 bases. Unmatched junction bases numbered 5, after V lost 6 bases and J lost 5 bases. Germline lookup yields CDR1 MGHDK and CDR2 SYGVNS. This CDR3 is built from 14 residues. In DNA, the CDR3 is TGTGCCAGCAGAGGGACAGGGAATCATCAGCCCCAGCATTTT. Its translation is CASRGTGNHQPQHF.

The chain combines TRBV9 with TRBJ1-2; possibly TRBD1 for D (6 bases). Per germline, CDR1 SGDLS and CDR2 YYNGEE. V lost 3 bases to trimming and J lost 4 bases, with 13 bases between them. This CDR3 region has 14 residues. CDR3 in DNA: TGTGCCAGCAGCGACGGGGGCCGCCCCTATGGCTACACCTTC. This gives the protein CASSDGGRPYGYTF.

The chain joins TRBV7-9 to TRBJ2-7, with 9 bases that match TRBD1. J was trimmed by 5 bases and V by 6 bases; bases with no gene match: 8. Germline values: CDR1 SEHNR, CDR2 FQNEAQ (reference sequence). The CDR3 length is 14 residues. The chain's CDR3 is CASSPGDRENEQYF. For the CDR3, the DNA is TGTGCCAGCAGTCCGGGGGACAGGGAGAACGAGCAGTACTTC.

The chain has TRBV7-2 and TRBJ2-7, with a possible D match to TRBD2 (6 bases). This CDR3 comprises 13 residues. Germline lookup yields CDR1 SGHTA and CDR2 FQGNSA. V lost 5 bases and J lost 7, with 15 bases in between. The CDR3, as DNA: TGTGCCAGCAGCCCAGCCCTAGCGCAAGAGCAGTACTTC. The encoded protein is CASSPALAQEQYF.

The chain combines TRBV7-9 with TRBJ2-3; 10 positions agree with TRBD1. Per the germline V gene, CDR1 is SEHNR and CDR2 is FQNEAQ (reference sequence). V was pared by 5 bases and J by 7 bases, with 12 bases of the junction left unmatched. CDR3 size: 16 residues. The CDR3, as DNA: TGTGCCAGCAGCCCCCCTTCGGGACAGGGGCCATATACGCAGTATTTT. Encoded protein: CASSPPSGQGPYTQYF.

This clonotype showed up just once. A much larger clone lies one base from this, so it may be a read error. The chain has TRBV6-5 and TRBJ2-2; 9 nucleotides match TRBD1. Germline CDR1 MNHEY, CDR2 SVGAGI. Germline trimming cut 6 bases from V and 13 bases from J; bases unmatched to any gene: 9. This CDR3 is 13 amino acids long. In DNA form, the CDR3 reads TGTGCCAGCAGGGTACAGGGGGCGAGGGTGCTGTTTTTT. Translating gives CASRVQGARVLFF.

This clonotype was counted a single time. A much larger clone sits a single nucleotide away, making a read error possible. Since no conserved phenylalanine or tryptophan closes the CDR3, a read error is the likely cause. This chain connects TRBV12-3 or TRBV12-4 to TRBJ2-7; the match to TRBD2 covers 7 bases. This CDR3 spans 12 amino acids. V was clipped by 6 bases and J by 3 bases; unmatched bases: 2. The CDR3 is CASSAGDYEQYL. The CDR3 DNA reads as TGTGCCAGCAGCGCGGGGGACTACGAGCAGTACCTC.

This clonotype has just a few counts. The chain has TRBV9 and TRBJ1-2; no firm D call. CDR3 length equals 14 residues. Trimming shortened V by 3 bases and J by 2 bases, and 11 bases separated the two germline ends. Looked up from germline, CDR1 is SGDLS and CDR2 is YYNGEE. CDR3 coding DNA: TGTGCCAGCAGCGGAGGCCCAGGCAACTATGGCTACACCTTC. Residues: CASSGGPGNYGYTF.

This clonotype was counted once. V usage is TRBV20-1 and J usage is TRBJ1-1; a weak D match, TRBD1 (5 bases). Germline CDR1 is DFQATT and CDR2 is SNEGSKA (reference sequence). V was trimmed by 1 base and J by 4 bases, leaving 16 bases between them. The CDR3 runs to 15 residues. CDR3 protein: CSARASESGGTEAFF. CDR3 bases: TGCAGTGCTAGAGCTTCTGAATCGGGGGGCACTGAAGCTTTCTTT.

V usage is TRBV29-1 and J usage is TRBJ1-2; D may be TRBD1 (5 bases). Trimming left V 3 bases short and J 1 base short, with 21 bases between. Germline V gene data show CDR1 as SQVTM and CDR2 as ANQGSEA. The CDR3 sequence is 17 residues long. The CDR3 region has the DNA TGCAGCGTTGAGTTCGGCCTTCCAGGGCTGAATAACTATGGCTACACCTTC. Amino acids: CSVEFGLPGLNNYGYTF.

The chain links TRBV10-3 to TRBJ1-2; 10 bases fit TRBD1. Germline loops: CDR1 ENHRY, CDR2 SYGVKD. Trimming cost V 4 bases and J 1 base; bases outside gene matches: 6. The CDR3 length is 16 residues. The CDR3 is CAISAGGQGRNYGYTF. Written as DNA, the CDR3 is TGTGCCATCAGTGCTGGGGGACAGGGGCGTAACTATGGCTACACCTTC.

The table lists this clonotype with many counts. The gene calls are TRBV29-1 and TRBJ1-1, with TRBD1 matching over 11 bases. Germline-derived CDR1 and CDR2 are SQVTM and ANQGSEA. There are 14 residues in the CDR3. The J segment lost 5 bases and the V segment lost 6 bases, leaving 8 bases of the junction unmatched. CDR3 loop: CSVGTGGRVTEAFF. The DNA for the CDR3 is TGCAGCGTGGGGACAGGGGGAAGGGTGACTGAAGCTTTCTTT.

The table lists this clonotype with a few counts. At one of its ends the junction is not consistent with the germline gene, which may arise from a read error. This chain links TRBV13 with TRBJ2-5, with 7 bases aligning to TRBD1. The CDR3 has 15 amino acids. Germline CDR1 PRHDT, CDR2 FYEKMQ (reference sequence). The CDR3 sequence: CASSLEGASNQPQYF. The DNA for the CDR3 is TGTGCCAGCAGTTTAGAGGGGGCAAGCAATCAGCCCCAGTACTTC.

This chain uses TRBV29-1 with TRBJ1-1, with 8 nucleotides matching TRBD1. Germline CDR1 is SQVTM and CDR2 is ANQGSEA. This CDR3 is 14 amino acids long. Losses at the gene ends were 0 bases for V and 5 bases for J; bases not matched to a gene: 5. The CDR3 bases are TGCAGCGTTGAAGACAGGGGGCGCGGGACTGAAGCTTTCTTT. It translates to CSVEDRGRGTEAFF.

This clonotype showed up many times. The gene calls are TRBV19 and TRBJ1-1, with unresolved D. Germline V gene data show CDR1 as LNHDA and CDR2 as SQIVND (reference sequence). This CDR3 has 13 residues. Trimming cost V 7 bases and J 1 base, with 10 bases left between them. The DNA of the CDR3 is TGTGCCAGTAACGCAGGTCGGAACACTGAAGCTTTCTTT. Translating gives CASNAGRNTEAFF.

This clonotype was counted ten times or more. The CDR3 region is CASRPPADTTGGYTF. CDR3 in DNA: TGTGCCAGCAGACCTCCCGCGGACACTACGGGAGGCTACACCTTC. V is TRBV7-9 and J is TRBJ1-2; TRBD1 might be the D (5 bases). This CDR3 is 15 amino acids long. V lost 6 bases to trimming and J lost 8 bases, with 22 bases between them. Germline loops: CDR1 SEHNR, CDR2 FQNEAQ (reference sequence). The entire variable domain, with the rest obtained from reference TRBV7-9 and TRBJ1-2, is as follows: DTGVSQNPRHKITKRGQNVTFRCDPISEHNRLYWYRQTLGQGPEFLTYFQNEAQLEKSRLLSDRFSAERPKGSFSTLEIQRTEQGDSAMYLCASRPPADTTGGYTFGSGTRLTVV.

The chain joins TRBV29-1 to TRBJ1-2; TRBD1 aligns across 8 bases. Germline V CDR1 and CDR2: SQVTM, ANQGSEA. J lost 1 base, V lost 8 bases, and 6 bases had no gene match. The CDR3 runs to 13 residues. The CDR3 region has the DNA TGCAGCACCAAGACAGGGGATAACTATGGCTACACCTTC. It codes for CSTKTGDNYGYTF.

This clonotype was detected ten times or more. The rearrangement uses TRBV29-1 and TRBJ1-5, with no clear D. In germline, CDR1 is SQVTM, CDR2 ANQGSEA. This CDR3 is built from 13 residues. V lost 2 bases to trimming and J lost 4 bases, with 9 bases between them. The CDR3 coding sequence is TGCAGCGTTGAATTAGGCGTAAATCAGCCCCAGCATTTT. It translates to CSVELGVNQPQHF.

This clonotype was recorded many times. This sequence joins TRBV6-6 and TRBJ1-2; 10 nucleotides match TRBD1. V shed 6 bases, J shed 8 bases, and the junction held 6 bases outside the gene matches. The CDR3 covers 13 residues. CDR1 is MNHNY and CDR2 is SVGAGI in the germline V gene (reference sequence). CDR3 DNA: TGTGCCAGCAGCCTAGGACAGGGGGTCGGCTACACCTTC. As protein: CASSLGQGVGYTF.

The genes are TRBV2 and TRBJ1-3; no clear D. Trimming cost V 4 bases and J 7 bases, with 8 bases left between them. Germline V lookup: CDR1 SNHLY, CDR2 FYNNEI. The CDR3 is made up of 12 amino acids. Here the CDR3 DNA reads TGTGCCAGCAGTGCGACTACTAACACCATATATTTT. Residues: CASSATTNTIYF.

Worth noting for this clonotype: The CDR3 does not end in the conserved phenylalanine or tryptophan, so this is likely a read error. The limits of the CDR3 on the DNA are not certain, so only TCRdb's listed CDR3 is given. J is TRBJ2-5 and V is TRBV10-2; TRBD1, the D gene given by the table, was not confirmed from the DNA. CDR1 and CDR2 from the germline V gene are WSHSY and SAAADI. Inclusive of both ends, the CDR3 amounts to 15 amino acids. The CDR3 spells CASSEQGRGGYTFGS.